This T cell receptor (beta chain) was captured by sequencing in a study of shared clonotypes between healthy human individuals. Study summary: Per donor, CD8 memory used one plate, CD8 naive used two, CD4 memory used three and CD4 naive used three. Broader study findings: Generation probabilities of non-shared clonotypes were lower (relative to those shared by all four donors). Richness estimates generally favored naive over memory subsets.

This clone was observed once. Its antigen is as yet unknown. Deep was the level at which the assay was run. Method: immunoSEQ multiplex PCR; TCRdb's copy keeps in-frame clones and lacks some. The repertoire holds 700,000 to 950,000 clones, approximately 97% seen once, with about 0.21% in the top ten. Naive-designated CD8 cells lacked CD45RO, were positively enriched for CCR7, and omitted terminally differentiated effector memory CD45RA+ cells. This receptor was taken from a man in his thirties or forties in good health. Sequencing was carried out using naive CD8+ T cells sorted from blood.

In nucleotides, the CDR3 is TGTGCCAGCAAAGACAGGGGGCGCGATCAGCCCCAGCATTTT. Encoded protein: CASKDRGRDQPQHF. The rearrangement joins TRBV6-1 to TRBJ1-5, with 10 bases fitting TRBD1. Germline V CDR1 and CDR2: MNHNS, SASEGT. This CDR3 region has 14 residues. V lost 7 bases, J lost 5 bases, and 5 bases stayed unmatched.